This TCR beta chain stems from a study of shared clonotypes between healthy human individuals. Findings and caveats of the study: Sequencing depth was predicted to influence how clonotypes are shared among donors.

The naive CD8 subset, CD45RO-negative cells positively selected for CCR7, excluded terminally differentiated effector memory CD45RA+ cells. For every subset, genomic DNA was evenly distributed across several immunoSEQ plates. Authors' methods: As immunoSEQ supplied junction-only sequences (without quality scores), filtering differed. Some clones are missing from TCRdb's copy, which holds only in-frame ones; the method was immunoSEQ multiplex PCR. V, J and clone size derive from that table, while D and trimming were established from the DNA sequence. The table lists over 800,000 clones, 80% to 95% of them singletons. Comment on this clone: The antigen is unknown.

The CDR3 is 15 residues long. V dropped 4 bases and J dropped 4 bases, with 18 bases sitting between them. CDR1 SGHDT and CDR2 YYEEEE come from the germline V gene. Sequencing was performed on naive CD8+ T cells sorted from blood. This TCR was sampled from a man aged 25 to 40 in good health. This rearrangement joins TRBV5-6 to TRBJ2-7, with D perhaps TRBD2 (5 bases). This chain's CDR3 is CASSRVTRGNYEQYF. The CDR3 DNA is TGTGCCAGCAGCCGAGTCACTCGAGGGAATTACGAGCAGTACTTC.